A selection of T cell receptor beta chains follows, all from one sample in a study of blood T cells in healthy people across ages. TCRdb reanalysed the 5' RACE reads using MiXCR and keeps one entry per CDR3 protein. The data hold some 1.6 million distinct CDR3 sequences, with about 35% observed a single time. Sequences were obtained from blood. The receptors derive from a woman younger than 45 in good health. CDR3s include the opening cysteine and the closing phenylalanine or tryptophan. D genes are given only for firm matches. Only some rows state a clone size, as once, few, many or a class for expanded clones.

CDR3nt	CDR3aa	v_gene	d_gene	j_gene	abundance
TGTGCCTCCACCACTCTACAGTTGATCTCCTACAATGAGCAGTTCTTC	CASTTLQLISYNEQFF	TRBV28	-	TRBJ2-1	once
TGTGCCATCAGTGGGGGGGAAAAAAATGCCTATGGCTACACCTTC	CAISGGEKNAYGYTF	TRBV10-3	-	TRBJ1-2	-
TGTGCCAGCAGTTACGGAGGGGCGAATTCACCCCTCCACTTT	CASSYGGANSPLHF	TRBV6-2/TRBV6-3	-	TRBJ1-6	-
TGTGCCAGCTCACTCCTGACAAGGGGTTCCGAAAAACTGTTTTTT	CASSLLTRGSEKLFF	TRBV18	-	TRBJ1-4	-
TGCGCCAGCAGCCCCGGACACCGAGGCACCTATGGCTACACCTTC	CASSPGHRGTYGYTF	TRBV5-1	-	TRBJ1-2	few
TGTGCCACCAGCAGAGGACATGCAGTCAATGAGCAGTTCTTC	CATSRGHAVNEQFF	TRBV15	-	TRBJ2-1	-
TGTGCCAGCAGCCCACCCCCTCAGAGCTCCTACAATGAGCAGTTCTTC	CASSPPPQSSYNEQFF	TRBV28	-	TRBJ2-1	-
TGTGCCAGCAGAATAGCGGGAGGCGGTGATACGCAGTATTTT	CASRIAGGGDTQYF	TRBV6-1	TRBD2	TRBJ2-3	-
TGTGCCACCAGTGGGGCCCCGGTACAGGGGGCGCGGACGGATATTCTCACGCAGTATTTT	CATSGAPVQGARTDILTQYF	TRBV24-1	TRBD1	TRBJ2-3	-
TGTGCCAGCAGTTGGGACAGGGAATACCACAATGAGCAGTTCTTC	CASSWDREYHNEQFF	TRBV28	TRBD1	TRBJ2-1	-
TGTGCCAGCAGTTTGGGGACTCGAACCTACGAGCGGTACTTC	CASSLGTRTYERYF	TRBV12-3/TRBV12-4	-	TRBJ2-7	few
TGTGCCATCTGGGCGGGGGGCCTCTACAATGAGCAGTTCTTC	CAIWAGGLYNEQFF	TRBV10-3	TRBD2	TRBJ2-1	few
TGTGCCAGCAGTCCGAGCAGGGGACCGGCTTATGGCTACACCTTC	CASSPSRGPAYGYTF	TRBV7-6	-	TRBJ1-2	-
TGTGCCAGCAGCGCAGGACAGGATTTGGATGAAAAACTGTTTTTT	CASSAGQDLDEKLFF	TRBV9	TRBD1	TRBJ1-4	-
TGTGCCAGCAGCCCAAGGGAGCGGGTGGCAGATACGCAGTATTTT	CASSPRERVADTQYF	TRBV7-6	-	TRBJ2-3	-
TGTGCCATTCAGATGTACCCAGCCTACGAGCAGTACTTC	CAIQMYPAYEQYF	TRBV10-3	-	TRBJ2-7	-
TGTGCCAGCAGTGGGGCAGGTAGACCGACCGGGTATGGCTACACCTTC	CASSGAGRPTGYGYTF	TRBV2	-	TRBJ1-2	-
TGCGCCAGCAGCCCGGGACAGGGAAAAGGCACAGATACGCAGTATTTT	CASSPGQGKGTDTQYF	TRBV4-1	TRBD1	TRBJ2-3	-
TGCAGTGCTAGAGTAGCGGCCCTTAGCACAGATACGCAGTATTTT	CSARVAALSTDTQYF	TRBV20-1	-	TRBJ2-3	few
TGTGCCATCAGTGATATCAGCGGGAGATCTTCCTACAATGAGCAGTTCTTC	CAISDISGRSSYNEQFF	TRBV10-3	TRBD2	TRBJ2-1	many
TGTGCCAGAAACTGGGGCCCCAACACAGATACGCAGTATTTT	CARNWGPNTDTQYF	TRBV6-4	-	TRBJ2-3	-
TGTGCCATCAGTGAGGGGGACAGGGAGTACTTC	CAISEGDREYF	TRBV10-3	TRBD1	TRBJ2-7	many
TGCAGCGTTGAAGATCGCGAACTAGCGGGGGCAGATACGCAGTATTTT	CSVEDRELAGADTQYF	TRBV29-1	TRBD2	TRBJ2-3	few
TGTGCCAACAGCCCGATCAAAAAGACGAGCTCCTACAATGAGCAGTTCTTC	CANSPIKKTSSYNEQFF	TRBV7-9	-	TRBJ2-1	-
TGTGCCAGCAGCCTTGGACTAGCGGGCCTCTACAGTGAGCAGTTCTTC	CASSLGLAGLYSEQFF	TRBV7-2	TRBD2	TRBJ2-1	-